The clone carrying this T cell receptor (beta chain) appeared a few times. No antigen is known for it. These data are taken from a study of T cell repertoires in cytomegalovirus infection. Study-level information: Recently identified HLA-C-restricted and well-studied HLA-B-restricted CMV epitopes were used. Indications of both CMV infection and matching HLA type were provided by public TCR beta signatures. Findings of the study overall: Summed frequency of public TCR beta families distinguished CMV carriers with the relevant HLA.

TCRdb fed the reads into MiXCR, producing one record per CDR3 protein. The profile shows roughly 860,000 distinct CDR3 sequences, 30% to 35% of them singletons. The CDR3 has 10 amino acids. The germline V gene has CDR1 SQVTM and CDR2 ANQGSEA. V gene TRBV29-1 combines with J gene TRBJ2-1; D gene ambiguous. The sequences come from cultured CD8+ T cells from PBMCs, collected from culture after CMV antigen stimulation. This sequence originates from a human donor in good health (CMV status not recorded). Some clones in this sample may be carry-over from other donors' samples. Here the CDR3 reads CTVLDNEQFF. The CDR3 DNA sequence: TGCACCGTACTTGACAATGAGCAGTTCTTC.